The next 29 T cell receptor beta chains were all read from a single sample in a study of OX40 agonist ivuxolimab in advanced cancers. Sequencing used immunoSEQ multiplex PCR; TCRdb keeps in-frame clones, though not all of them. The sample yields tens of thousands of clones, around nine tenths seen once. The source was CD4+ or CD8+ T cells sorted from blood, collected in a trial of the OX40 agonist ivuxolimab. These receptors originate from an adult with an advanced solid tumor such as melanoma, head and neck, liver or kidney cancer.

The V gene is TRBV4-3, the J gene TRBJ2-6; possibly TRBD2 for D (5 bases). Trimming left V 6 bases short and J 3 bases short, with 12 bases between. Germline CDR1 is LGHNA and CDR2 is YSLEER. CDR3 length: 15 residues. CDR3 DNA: TGCGCCAGCAGTTACGGGGATTTTGGGGCCAACGTCCTGACTTTC. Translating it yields CASSYGDFGANVLTF.

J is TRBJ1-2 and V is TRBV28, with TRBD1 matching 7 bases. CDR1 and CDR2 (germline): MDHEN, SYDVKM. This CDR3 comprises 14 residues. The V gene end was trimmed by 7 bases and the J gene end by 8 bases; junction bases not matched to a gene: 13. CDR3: CASNFGGQLAGYTF. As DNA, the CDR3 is TGTGCCAGCAATTTTGGGGGACAGCTCGCAGGCTACACCTTC.

This CDR3 is CASSLGLSAPETQYF. For the CDR3, the DNA is TGTGCCAGCAGCCTGGGCCTTAGTGCGCCAGAGACCCAGTACTTC. The chain has TRBV7-2 and TRBJ2-5; D is unclear. The germline V gene has CDR1 SGHTA and CDR2 FQGNSA. The length of the CDR3 is 15 residues. V lost 5 bases, J lost 4 bases, and 17 bases lay in between.

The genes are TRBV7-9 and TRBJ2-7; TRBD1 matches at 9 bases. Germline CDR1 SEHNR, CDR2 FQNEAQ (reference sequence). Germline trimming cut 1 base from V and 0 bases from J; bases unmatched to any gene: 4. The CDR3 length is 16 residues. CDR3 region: CASSLDRGQGSYEQYF. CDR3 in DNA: TGTGCCAGCAGCTTAGACCGGGGACAGGGCTCCTACGAGCAGTACTTC.

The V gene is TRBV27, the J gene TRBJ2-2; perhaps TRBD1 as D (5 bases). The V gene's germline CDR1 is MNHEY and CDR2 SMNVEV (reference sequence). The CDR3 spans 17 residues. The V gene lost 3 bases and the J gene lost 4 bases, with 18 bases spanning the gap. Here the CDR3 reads CASSFTLQVLSTGELFF. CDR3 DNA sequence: TGTGCCAGCAGTTTTACCCTACAGGTCTTAAGCACCGGGGAGCTGTTTTTT.

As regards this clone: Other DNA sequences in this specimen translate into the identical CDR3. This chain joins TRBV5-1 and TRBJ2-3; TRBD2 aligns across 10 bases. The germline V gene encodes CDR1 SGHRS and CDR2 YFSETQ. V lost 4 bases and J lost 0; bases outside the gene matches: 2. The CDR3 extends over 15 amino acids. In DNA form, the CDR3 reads TGCGCCAGCAGCAGGACTAGCGGAAGCACAGATACGCAGTATTTT. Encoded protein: CASSRTSGSTDTQYF.

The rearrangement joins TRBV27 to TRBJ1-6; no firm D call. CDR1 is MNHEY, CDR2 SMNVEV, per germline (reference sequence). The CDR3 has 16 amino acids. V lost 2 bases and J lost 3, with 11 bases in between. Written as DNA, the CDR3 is TGTGCCAGCAGTTTAGGAAAAGGGTTCTATAATTCACCCCTCCACTTT. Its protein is CASSLGKGFYNSPLHF.

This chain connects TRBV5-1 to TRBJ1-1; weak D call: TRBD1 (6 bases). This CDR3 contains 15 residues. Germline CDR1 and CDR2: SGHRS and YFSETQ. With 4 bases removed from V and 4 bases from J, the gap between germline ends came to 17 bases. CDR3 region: CASSTLGQSGTEAFF. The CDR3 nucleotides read TGCGCCAGCAGCACGCTCGGACAGTCGGGCACTGAAGCTTTCTTT.

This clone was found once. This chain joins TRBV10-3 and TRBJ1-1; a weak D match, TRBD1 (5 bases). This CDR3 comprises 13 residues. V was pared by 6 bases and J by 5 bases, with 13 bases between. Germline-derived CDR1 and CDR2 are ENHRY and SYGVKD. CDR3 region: CAIRAQGSTEAFF. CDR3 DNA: TGTGCCATCAGGGCCCAGGGTTCTACTGAAGCTTTCTTT.

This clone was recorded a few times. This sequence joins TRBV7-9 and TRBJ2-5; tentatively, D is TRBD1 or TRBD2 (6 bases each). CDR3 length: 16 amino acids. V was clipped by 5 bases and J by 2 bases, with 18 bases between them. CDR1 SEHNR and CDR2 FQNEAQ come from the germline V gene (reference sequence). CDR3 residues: CASSLNVGGTQETQYF. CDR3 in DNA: TGTGCCAGCAGCCTGAACGTCGGGGGCACACAAGAGACCCAGTACTTC.

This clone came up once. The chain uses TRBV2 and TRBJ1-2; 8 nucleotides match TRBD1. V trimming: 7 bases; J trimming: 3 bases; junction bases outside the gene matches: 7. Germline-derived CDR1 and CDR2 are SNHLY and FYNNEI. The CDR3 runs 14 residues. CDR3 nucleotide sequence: TGTGCCAGCACTAGGACAGGGATCGACTATGGCTACACCTTC. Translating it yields CASTRTGIDYGYTF.

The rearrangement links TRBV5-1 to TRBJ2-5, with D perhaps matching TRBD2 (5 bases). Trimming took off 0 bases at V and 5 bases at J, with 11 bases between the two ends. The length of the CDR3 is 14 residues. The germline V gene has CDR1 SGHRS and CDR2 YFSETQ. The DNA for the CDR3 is TGCGCCAGCAGCTTGGGAGGGATCGGGGAGACCCAGTACTTC. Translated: CASSLGGIGETQYF.

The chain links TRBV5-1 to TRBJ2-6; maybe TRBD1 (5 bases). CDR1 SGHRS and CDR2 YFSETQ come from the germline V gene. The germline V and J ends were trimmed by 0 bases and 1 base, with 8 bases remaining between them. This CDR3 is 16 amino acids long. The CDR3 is CASSLATDSGANVLTF. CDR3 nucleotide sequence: TGCGCCAGCAGCTTGGCGACAGATTCTGGGGCCAACGTCCTGACTTTC.

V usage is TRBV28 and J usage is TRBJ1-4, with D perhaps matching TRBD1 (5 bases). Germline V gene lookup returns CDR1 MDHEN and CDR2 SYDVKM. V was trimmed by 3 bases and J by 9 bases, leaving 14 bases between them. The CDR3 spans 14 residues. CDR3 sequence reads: CASSFGTGGKKLFF. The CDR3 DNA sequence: TGTGCCAGCAGTTTTGGGACGGGGGGGAAAAAACTGTTTTTT.

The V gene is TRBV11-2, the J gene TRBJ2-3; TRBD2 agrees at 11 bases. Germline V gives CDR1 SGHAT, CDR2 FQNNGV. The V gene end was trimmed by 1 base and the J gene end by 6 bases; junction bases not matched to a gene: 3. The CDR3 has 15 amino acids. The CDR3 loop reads CASSLGLAGRDTQYF. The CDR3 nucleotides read TGTGCCAGCAGCTTAGGACTAGCGGGGCGGGATACGCAGTATTTT.

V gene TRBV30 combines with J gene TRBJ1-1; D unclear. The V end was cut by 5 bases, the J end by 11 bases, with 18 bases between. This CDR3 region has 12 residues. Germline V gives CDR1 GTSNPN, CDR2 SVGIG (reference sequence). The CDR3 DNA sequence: TGTGCCTGGTCAGGACGTGGGCCCAGGGCTTTCTTT. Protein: CAWSGRGPRAFF.

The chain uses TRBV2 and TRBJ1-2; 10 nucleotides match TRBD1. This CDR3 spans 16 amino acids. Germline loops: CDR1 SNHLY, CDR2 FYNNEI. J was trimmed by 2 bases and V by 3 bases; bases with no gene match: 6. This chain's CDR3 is CASSETGTGVNYGYTF. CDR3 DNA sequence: TGTGCCAGCAGTGAGACTGGGACAGGGGTCAACTATGGCTACACCTTC. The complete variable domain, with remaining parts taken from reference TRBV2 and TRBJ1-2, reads EPEVTQTPSHQVTQMGQEVILRCVPISNHLYFYWYRQILGQKVEFLVSFYNNEISEKSEIFDDQFSVERPDGSNFTLKIRSTKLEDSAMYFCASSETGTGVNYGYTFGSGTRLTVV.

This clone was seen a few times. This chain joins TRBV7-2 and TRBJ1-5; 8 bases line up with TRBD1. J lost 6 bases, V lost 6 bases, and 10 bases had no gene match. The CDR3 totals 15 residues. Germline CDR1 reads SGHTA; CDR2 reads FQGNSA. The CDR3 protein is CASSSSGGVLQPQHF. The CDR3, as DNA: TGTGCCAGCAGTTCTTCAGGGGGCGTTCTTCAGCCCCAGCATTTT. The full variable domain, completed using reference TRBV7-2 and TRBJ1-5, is GAGVSQSPSNKVTEKGKDVELRCDPISGHTALYWYRQSLGQGLEFLIYFQGNSAPDKSGLPSDRFSAERTGGSVSTLTIQRTQQEDSAVYLCASSSSGGVLQPQHFGDGTRLSIL.

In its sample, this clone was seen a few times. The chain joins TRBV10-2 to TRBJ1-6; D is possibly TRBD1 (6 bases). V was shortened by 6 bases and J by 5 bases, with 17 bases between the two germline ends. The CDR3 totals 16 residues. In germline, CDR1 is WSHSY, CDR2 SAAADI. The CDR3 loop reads CASSFVGSGDNSPLHF. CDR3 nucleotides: TGCGCCAGCAGCTTTGTTGGCTCAGGGGATAATTCACCCCTCCACTTT.

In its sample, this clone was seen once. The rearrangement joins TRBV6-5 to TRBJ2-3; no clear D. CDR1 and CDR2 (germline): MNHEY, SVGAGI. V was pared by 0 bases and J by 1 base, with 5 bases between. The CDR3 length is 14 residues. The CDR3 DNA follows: TGTGCCAGCAGTTACTCGCCACGCACAGATACGCAGTATTTT. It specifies CASSYSPRTDTQYF.

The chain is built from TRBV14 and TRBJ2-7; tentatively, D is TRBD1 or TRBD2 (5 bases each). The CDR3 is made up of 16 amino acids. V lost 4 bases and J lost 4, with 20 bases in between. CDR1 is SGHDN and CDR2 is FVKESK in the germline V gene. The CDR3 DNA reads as TGTGCCAGCAGCCGGCCCTGGGGGACCTCAGGGTACGAGCAGTACTTC. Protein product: CASSRPWGTSGYEQYF.

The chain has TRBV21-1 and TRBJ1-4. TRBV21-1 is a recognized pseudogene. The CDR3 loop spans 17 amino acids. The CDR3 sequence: CASSKADVRTVREKLFF. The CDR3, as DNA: TGTGCCAGCAGCAAGGCCGACGTGCGGACTGTTAGAGAAAAACTGTTTTTT.

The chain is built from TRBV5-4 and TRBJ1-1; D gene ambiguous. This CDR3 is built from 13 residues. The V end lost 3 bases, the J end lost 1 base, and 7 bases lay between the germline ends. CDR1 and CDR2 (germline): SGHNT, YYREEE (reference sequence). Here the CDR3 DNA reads TGTGCCAGCAGCTCCAACTGGAACACTGAAGCTTTCTTT. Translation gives CASSSNWNTEAFF.

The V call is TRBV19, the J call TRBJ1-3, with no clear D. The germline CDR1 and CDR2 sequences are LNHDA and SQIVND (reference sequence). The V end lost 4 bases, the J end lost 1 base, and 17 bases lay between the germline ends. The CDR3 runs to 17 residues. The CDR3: CASSTPRGERSGNTIYF. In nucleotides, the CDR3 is TGTGCCAGTAGTACGCCCCGCGGCGAAAGATCTGGAAACACCATATATTTT.

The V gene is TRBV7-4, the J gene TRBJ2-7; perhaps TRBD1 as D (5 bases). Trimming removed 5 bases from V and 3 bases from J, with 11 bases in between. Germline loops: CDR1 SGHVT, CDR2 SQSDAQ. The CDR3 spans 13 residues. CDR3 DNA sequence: TGTGCCAGCAGCCCCAGGGCCAGCTACGAGCAGTACTTC. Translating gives CASSPRASYEQYF. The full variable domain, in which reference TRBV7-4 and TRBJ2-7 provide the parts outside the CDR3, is GAGVSQSPRYKVAKRGRDVALRCDSISGHVTLYWYRQTLGQGSEVLTYSQSDAQRDKSGRPSGRFSAERPERSVSTLKIQRTEQGDSAVYLCASSPRASYEQYFGPGTRLTVT.

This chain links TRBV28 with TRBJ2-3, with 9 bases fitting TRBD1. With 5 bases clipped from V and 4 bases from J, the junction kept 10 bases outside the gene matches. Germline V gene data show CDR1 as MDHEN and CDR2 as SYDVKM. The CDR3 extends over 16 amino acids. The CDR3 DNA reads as TGTGCCAGCAGTGAAACCGGGACAGGGAACCCAGATACGCAGTATTTT. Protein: CASSETGTGNPDTQYF.

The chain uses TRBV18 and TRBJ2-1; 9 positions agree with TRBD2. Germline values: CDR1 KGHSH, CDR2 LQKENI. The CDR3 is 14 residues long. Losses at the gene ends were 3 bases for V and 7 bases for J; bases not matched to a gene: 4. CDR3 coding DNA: TGTGCCAGCTCACCTCGACTAGCGGCGAATGAGCAGTTCTTC. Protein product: CASSPRLAANEQFF.

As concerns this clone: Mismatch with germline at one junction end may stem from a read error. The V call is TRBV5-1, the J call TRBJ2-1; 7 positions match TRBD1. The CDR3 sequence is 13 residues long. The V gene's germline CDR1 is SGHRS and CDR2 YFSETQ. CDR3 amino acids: CAGSRGQAYEQFF. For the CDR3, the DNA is TGCGCCGGCAGCCGCGGACAGGCCTATGAGCAGTTCTTC.

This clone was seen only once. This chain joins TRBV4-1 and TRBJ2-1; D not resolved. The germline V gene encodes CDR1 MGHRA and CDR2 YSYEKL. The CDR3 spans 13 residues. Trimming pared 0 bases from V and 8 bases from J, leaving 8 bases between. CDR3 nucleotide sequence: TGCGCCAGCAGCCAAGATCTGATCTATGAGCAGTTCTTC. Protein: CASSQDLIYEQFF.